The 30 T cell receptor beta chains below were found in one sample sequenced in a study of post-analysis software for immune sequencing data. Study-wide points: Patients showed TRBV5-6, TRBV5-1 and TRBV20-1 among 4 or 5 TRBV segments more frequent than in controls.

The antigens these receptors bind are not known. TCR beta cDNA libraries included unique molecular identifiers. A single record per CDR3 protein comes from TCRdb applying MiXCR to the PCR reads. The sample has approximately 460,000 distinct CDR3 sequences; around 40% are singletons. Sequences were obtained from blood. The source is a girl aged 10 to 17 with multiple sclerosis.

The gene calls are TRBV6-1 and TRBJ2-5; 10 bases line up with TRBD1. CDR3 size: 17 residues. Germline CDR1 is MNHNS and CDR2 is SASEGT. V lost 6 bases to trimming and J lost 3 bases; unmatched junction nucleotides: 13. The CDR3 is CASRDIDTGTGEETQYF. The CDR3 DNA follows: TGTGCCAGCAGGGACATCGACACCGGGACAGGGGAAGAGACCCAGTACTTC.

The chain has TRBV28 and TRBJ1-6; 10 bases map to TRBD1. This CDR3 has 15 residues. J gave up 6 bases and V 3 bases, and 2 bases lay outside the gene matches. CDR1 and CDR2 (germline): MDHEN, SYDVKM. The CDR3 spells CASSLGQGFNSPLHF. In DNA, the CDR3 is TGTGCCAGCAGTTTGGGACAGGGGTTTAATTCACCCCTCCACTTT.

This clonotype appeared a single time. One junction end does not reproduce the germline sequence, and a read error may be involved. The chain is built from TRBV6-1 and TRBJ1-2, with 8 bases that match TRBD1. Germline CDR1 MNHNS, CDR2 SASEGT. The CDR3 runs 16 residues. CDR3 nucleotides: TGTGCCAACAGTGAGTCGGGGACAGGAATGTTCTATGGCTACACCTTC. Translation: CANSESGTGMFYGYTF.

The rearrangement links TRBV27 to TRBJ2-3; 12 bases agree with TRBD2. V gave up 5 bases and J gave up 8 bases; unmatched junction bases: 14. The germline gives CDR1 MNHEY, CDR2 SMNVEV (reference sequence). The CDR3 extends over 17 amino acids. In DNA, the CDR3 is TGTGCCAGCAGTGCCCACCTAGCGGGAGGGACCCCTGGTACGCAGTATTTT. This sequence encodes CASSAHLAGGTPGTQYF.

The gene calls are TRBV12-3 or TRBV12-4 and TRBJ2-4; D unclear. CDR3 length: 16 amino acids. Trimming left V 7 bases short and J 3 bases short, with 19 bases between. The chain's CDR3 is CASTSRVAFVKNIQYF. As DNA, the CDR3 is TGTGCCAGCACCTCTAGGGTAGCATTCGTCAAAAACATTCAGTACTTC.

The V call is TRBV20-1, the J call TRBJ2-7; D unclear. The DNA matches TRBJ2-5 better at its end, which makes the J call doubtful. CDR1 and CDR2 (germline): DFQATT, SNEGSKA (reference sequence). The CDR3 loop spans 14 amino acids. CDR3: CSARAGGVGETQYF. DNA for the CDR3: TGCAGTGCTAGAGCGGGCGGAGTTGGAGAGACCCAGTACTTC.

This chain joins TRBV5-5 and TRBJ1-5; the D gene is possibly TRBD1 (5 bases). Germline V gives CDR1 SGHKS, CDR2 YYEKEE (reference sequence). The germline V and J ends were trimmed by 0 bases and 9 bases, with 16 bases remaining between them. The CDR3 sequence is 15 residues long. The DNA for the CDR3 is TGTGCCAGCAGCTTGGCCGGTCAGGGCCCTTTGCCCCAGCATTTT. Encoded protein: CASSLAGQGPLPQHF.

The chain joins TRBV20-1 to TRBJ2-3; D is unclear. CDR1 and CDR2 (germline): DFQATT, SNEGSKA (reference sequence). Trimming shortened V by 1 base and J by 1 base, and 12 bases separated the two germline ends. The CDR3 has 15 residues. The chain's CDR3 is CSARAPDGGTDTQYF. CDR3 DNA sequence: TGCAGTGCTAGAGCTCCGGACGGAGGCACAGATACGCAGTATTTT.

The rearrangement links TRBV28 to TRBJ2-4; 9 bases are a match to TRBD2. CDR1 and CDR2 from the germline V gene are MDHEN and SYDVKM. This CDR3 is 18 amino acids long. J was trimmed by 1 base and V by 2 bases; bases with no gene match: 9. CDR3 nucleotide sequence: TGTGCCAGCAGTTTACGCGGGACTAGCCTCCTGGCCAAAAACATTCAGTACTTC. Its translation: CASSLRGTSLLAKNIQYF.

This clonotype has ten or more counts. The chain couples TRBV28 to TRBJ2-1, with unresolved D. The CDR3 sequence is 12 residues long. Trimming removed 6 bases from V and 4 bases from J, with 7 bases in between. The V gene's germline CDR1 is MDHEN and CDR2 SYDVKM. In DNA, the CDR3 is TGTGCCAGCAGCCTGGGATACAATGAGCAGTTCTTC. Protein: CASSLGYNEQFF.

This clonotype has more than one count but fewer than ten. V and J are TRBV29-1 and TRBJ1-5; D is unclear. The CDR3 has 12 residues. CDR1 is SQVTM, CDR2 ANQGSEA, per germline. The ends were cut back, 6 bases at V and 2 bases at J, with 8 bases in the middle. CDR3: CSVREGNQPQHF. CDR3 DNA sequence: TGCAGCGTGAGGGAGGGCAATCAGCCCCAGCATTTT.

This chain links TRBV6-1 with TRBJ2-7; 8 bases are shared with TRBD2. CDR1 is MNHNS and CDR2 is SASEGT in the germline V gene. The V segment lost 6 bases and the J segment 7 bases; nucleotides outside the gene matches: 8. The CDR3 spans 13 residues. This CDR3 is CASRAGLEFEQYF. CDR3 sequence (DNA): TGTGCCAGCAGGGCGGGACTAGAGTTTGAGCAGTACTTC.

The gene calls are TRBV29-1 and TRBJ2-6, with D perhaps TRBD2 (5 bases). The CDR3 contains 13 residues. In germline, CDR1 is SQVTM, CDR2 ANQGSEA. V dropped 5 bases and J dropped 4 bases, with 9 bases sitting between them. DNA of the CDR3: TGCAGCGTTCGGCGGGTAGGGGCCAACGTCCTGACTTTC. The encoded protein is CSVRRVGANVLTF.

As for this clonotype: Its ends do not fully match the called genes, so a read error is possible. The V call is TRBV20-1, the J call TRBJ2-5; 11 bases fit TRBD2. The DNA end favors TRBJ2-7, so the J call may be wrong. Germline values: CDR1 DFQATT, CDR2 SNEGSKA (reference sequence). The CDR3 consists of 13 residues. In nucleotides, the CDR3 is TGCAGTGGTAGACTAGCGGGGCTTTTCGAGCAGTACTTC. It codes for CSGRLAGLFEQYF.

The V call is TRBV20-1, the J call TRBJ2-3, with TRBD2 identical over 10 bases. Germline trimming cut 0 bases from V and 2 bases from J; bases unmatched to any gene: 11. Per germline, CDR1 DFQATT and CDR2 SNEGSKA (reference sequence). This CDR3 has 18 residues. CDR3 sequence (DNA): TGCAGTGCTAGAGATCCTCGGACTAGCGGAAAATACACAGATACGCAGTATTTT. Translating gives CSARDPRTSGKYTDTQYF.

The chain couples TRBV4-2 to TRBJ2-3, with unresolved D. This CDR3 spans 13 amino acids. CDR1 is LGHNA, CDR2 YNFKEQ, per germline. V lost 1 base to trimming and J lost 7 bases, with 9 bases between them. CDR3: CASSQARENTQYF. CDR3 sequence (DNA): TGTGCCAGCAGCCAAGCAAGGGAAAATACGCAGTATTTT.

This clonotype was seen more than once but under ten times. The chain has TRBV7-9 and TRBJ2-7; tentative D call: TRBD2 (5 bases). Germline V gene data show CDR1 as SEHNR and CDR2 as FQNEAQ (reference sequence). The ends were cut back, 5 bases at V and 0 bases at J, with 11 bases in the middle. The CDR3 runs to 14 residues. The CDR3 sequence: CASSAGIDSYEQYF. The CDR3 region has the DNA TGTGCCAGCAGCGCCGGGATAGACTCCTACGAGCAGTACTTC. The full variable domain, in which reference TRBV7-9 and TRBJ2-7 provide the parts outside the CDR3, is DTGVSQNPRHKITKRGQNVTFRCDPISEHNRLYWYRQTLGQGPEFLTYFQNEAQLEKSRLLSDRFSAERPKGSFSTLEIQRTEQGDSAMYLCASSAGIDSYEQYFGPGTRLTVT.

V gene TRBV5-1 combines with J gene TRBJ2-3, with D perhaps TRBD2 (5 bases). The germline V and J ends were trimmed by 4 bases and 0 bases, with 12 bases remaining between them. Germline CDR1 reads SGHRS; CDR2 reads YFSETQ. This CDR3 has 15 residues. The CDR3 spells CASSPERASTDTQYF. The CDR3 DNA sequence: TGCGCCAGCAGCCCGGAGAGGGCTAGCACAGATACGCAGTATTTT.

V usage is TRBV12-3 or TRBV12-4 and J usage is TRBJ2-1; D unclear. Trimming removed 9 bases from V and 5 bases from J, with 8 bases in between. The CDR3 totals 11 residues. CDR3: CASKGNNEQFF. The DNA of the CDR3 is TGTGCCAGTAAGGGAAACAATGAGCAGTTCTTC.

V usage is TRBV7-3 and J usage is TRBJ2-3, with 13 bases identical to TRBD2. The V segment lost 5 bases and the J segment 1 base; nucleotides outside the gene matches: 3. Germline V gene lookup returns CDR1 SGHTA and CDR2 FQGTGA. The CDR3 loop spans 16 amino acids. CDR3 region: CASSPGTSGGTDTQYF. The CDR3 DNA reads TGTGCCAGCAGCCCCGGGACTAGCGGGGGCACAGATACGCAGTATTTT.

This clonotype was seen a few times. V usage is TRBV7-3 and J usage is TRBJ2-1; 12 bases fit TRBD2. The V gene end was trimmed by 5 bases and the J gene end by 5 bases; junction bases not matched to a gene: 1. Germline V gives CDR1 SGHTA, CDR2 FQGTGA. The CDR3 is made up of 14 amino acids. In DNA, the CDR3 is TGTGCCAGCAGCCCTAGCGGGAGGGACAATGAGCAGTTCTTC. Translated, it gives CASSPSGRDNEQFF.

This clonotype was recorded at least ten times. Here the CDR3 DNA reads TGCAGTGCTAGTCTAGCGGGAGTTGACAATGAGCAGTTCTTC. Encoded protein: CSASLAGVDNEQFF. V and J are TRBV20-1 and TRBJ2-1; 10 bases are a match to TRBD2. V shed 3 bases, J shed 5 bases, and the junction held 4 bases outside the gene matches. The CDR3 extends over 14 amino acids. In germline, CDR1 is DFQATT, CDR2 SNEGSKA (reference sequence).

Here the CDR3 DNA reads TGTGCCAGCAGCTTATCCCTATTCCGGACAGGGGGCGAAAAGGCTCCAACTAATGAAAAACTGTTTTTT. This translates into CASSLSLFRTGGEKAPTNEKLFF. V is TRBV7-2 and J is TRBJ1-4, with 11 bases matching TRBD1. Losses at the gene ends were 2 bases for V and 0 bases for J; bases not matched to a gene: 20. This CDR3 comprises 23 residues. Germline assignment: CDR1 SGHTA and CDR2 FQGNSA.

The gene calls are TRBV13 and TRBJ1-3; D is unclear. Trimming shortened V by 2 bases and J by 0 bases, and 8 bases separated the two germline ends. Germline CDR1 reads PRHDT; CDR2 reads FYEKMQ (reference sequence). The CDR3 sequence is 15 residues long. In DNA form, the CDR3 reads TGTGCCAGCAGCTTAAACGGAGACTCTGGAAACACCATATATTTT. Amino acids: CASSLNGDSGNTIYF. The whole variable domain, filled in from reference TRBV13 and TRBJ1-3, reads AAGVIQSPRHLIKEKRETATLKCYPIPRHDTVYWYQQGPGQDPQFLISFYEKMQSDKGSIPDRFSAQQFSDYHSELNMSSLELGDSALYFCASSLNGDSGNTIYFGEGSWLTVV.

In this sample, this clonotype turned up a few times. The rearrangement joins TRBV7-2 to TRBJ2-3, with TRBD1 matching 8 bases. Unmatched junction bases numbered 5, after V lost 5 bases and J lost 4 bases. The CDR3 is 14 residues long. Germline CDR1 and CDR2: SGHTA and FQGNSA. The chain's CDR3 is CASSLGTGADTQYF. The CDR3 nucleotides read TGTGCCAGCAGCCTCGGGACAGGTGCAGATACGCAGTATTTT.

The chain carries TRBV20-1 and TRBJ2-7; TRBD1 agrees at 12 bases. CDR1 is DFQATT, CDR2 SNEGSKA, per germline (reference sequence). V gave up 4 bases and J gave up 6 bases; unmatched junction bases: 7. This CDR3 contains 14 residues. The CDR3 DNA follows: TGCAGTGCTACCTCCGGGACAGGGGGCGGCGAGCAGTACTTC. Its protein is CSATSGTGGGEQYF.

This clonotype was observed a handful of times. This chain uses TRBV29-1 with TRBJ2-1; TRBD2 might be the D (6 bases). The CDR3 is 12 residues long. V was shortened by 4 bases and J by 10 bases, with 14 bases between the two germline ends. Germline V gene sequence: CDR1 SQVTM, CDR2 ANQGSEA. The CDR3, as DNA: TGCAGCGTTGTTTGGAGGGTTGACGAGCAGTTCTTC. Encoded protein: CSVVWRVDEQFF.

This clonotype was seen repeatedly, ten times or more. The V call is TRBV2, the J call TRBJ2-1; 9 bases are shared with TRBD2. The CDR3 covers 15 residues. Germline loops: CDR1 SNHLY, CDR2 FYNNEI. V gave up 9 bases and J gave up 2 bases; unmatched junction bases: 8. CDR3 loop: CASKTSGWAYNEQFF. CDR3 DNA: TGTGCCAGTAAAACTAGCGGGTGGGCCTACAATGAGCAGTTCTTC.

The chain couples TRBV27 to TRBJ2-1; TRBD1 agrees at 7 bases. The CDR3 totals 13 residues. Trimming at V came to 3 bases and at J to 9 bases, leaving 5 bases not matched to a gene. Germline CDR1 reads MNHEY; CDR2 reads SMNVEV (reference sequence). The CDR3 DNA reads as TGTGCCAGCAGTTTTAGGGGGCTAGGTGAGCAGTTCTTC. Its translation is CASSFRGLGEQFF.

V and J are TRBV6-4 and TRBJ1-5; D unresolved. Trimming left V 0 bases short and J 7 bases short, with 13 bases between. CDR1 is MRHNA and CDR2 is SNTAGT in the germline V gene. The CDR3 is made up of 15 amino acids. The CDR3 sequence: CASSDSPGSGQPQHF. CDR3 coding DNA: TGTGCCAGCAGTGACTCACCGGGGAGTGGACAGCCCCAGCATTTT.